Below, 11 T cell receptor beta chains from the same sample are listed, as sequenced in a study of blood T cell repertoires in COVID-19 (TCRdb year 2020). Libraries were prepared through the immunoSEQ multiplex PCR assay. As stored in TCRdb, this immuneACCESS dataset retains in-frame rearrangements with V and J assigned. A fraction of the clones does not appear; measured against another copy, unresolved V genes explain less than half of the discrepancy, and the remainder lacks a known reason. In this sample the table shows more than 65,000 clones, approximately 75% of which occur a single time. Jointly, the top ten make up 45% to 60% of the sample. Sequenced input: peripheral blood. These TCRs come from a human donor in a cohort sampled during active COVID-19.

This chain joins TRBV27 and TRBJ2-2; TRBD1 matches 9 bases. The V segment lost 8 bases and the J segment 2 bases; nucleotides outside the gene matches: 9. The CDR3 loop spans 16 amino acids. Germline loops: CDR1 MNHEY, CDR2 SMNVEV (reference sequence). CDR3 region: CASSSRTGVNTGELFF. Written as DNA, the CDR3 is TGTGCCAGCTCGAGCAGGACAGGGGTTAACACCGGGGAGCTGTTTTTT.

The gene calls are TRBV19 and TRBJ2-2; TRBD1 matches at 9 bases. Germline-derived CDR1 and CDR2 are LNHDA and SQIVND (reference sequence). V was pared by 3 bases and J by 5 bases, with 4 bases of the junction left unmatched. CDR3 size: 15 residues. The DNA of the CDR3 is TGTGCCAGTAGTATCGGGGACAGGGAAACCGGGGAGCTGTTTTTT. It specifies CASSIGDRETGELFF. The whole variable domain, filled in from reference TRBV19 and TRBJ2-2, reads DGGITQSPKYLFRKEGQNVTLSCEQNLNHDAMYWYRQDPGQGLRLIYYSQIVNDFQKGDIAEGYSVSREKKESFPLTVTSAQKNPTAFYLCASSIGDRETGELFFGEGSRLTVL.

This clone was found many times. CDR3 bases: TGTGCCATCACCCGGGGTCGGGAGGACACTGAAGCTTTCTTT. Translated, it gives CAITRGREDTEAFF. The chain recombines TRBV10-3 with TRBJ1-1; D is unclear. CDR3 size: 14 residues. Germline V CDR1 and CDR2: ENHRY, SYGVKD. V was cut by 7 bases and J by 3 bases, with 15 bases left in between.

The V call is TRBV5-3, the J call TRBJ1-3; 9 bases are a match to TRBD1. TRBV5-3 is identified as an open reading frame with a role that is uncertain. This CDR3 is built from 17 residues. V shed 4 bases and J 0 bases; nucleotides not matched to a gene: 8. Here the CDR3 DNA reads TGTGCCAGAAGCGAGGGGGGACAGGGCCACTCTGGAAACACCATATATTTT. Residues: CARSEGGQGHSGNTIYF.

This clone was detected only once. The chain links TRBV2 to TRBJ1-5, with 9 bases that match TRBD1. The J segment lost 5 bases and the V segment lost 4 bases, leaving 0 bases of the junction unmatched. Germline CDR1 is SNHLY and CDR2 is FYNNEI. The CDR3 extends over 13 amino acids. The chain's CDR3 is CASSGTGDQPQHF. The CDR3 DNA reads as TGTGCCAGCAGTGGGACAGGGGATCAGCCCCAGCATTTT. Drawing the rest from reference TRBV2 and TRBJ1-5, the complete variable domain is EPEVTQTPSHQVTQMGQEVILRCVPISNHLYFYWYRQILGQKVEFLVSFYNNEISEKSEIFDDQFSVERPDGSNFTLKIRSTKLEDSAMYFCASSGTGDQPQHFGDGTRLSIL.

The chain is built from TRBV9 and TRBJ1-4; 9 bases are a match to TRBD1. The ends lost 3 bases at V and 5 bases at J; junction bases unmatched: 5. CDR3 length: 15 residues. Looked up from germline, CDR1 is SGDLS and CDR2 is YYNGEE. The CDR3 DNA is TGTGCCAGCAGCGCAGGGACAGGGAGGAATGAAAAACTGTTTTTT. Its protein is CASSAGTGRNEKLFF.

The rearrangement joins TRBV5-5 to TRBJ1-5; D not certain. CDR1 is SGHKS, CDR2 YYEKEE, per germline (reference sequence). CDR3 size: 15 residues. Trimming took 7 bases from V and 5 from J, leaving 19 bases between them. CDR3 region: CASSNTGSGYQPQHF. DNA of the CDR3: TGTGCCAGCTCTAACACGGGGTCCGGATATCAGCCCCAGCATTTT.

The chain combines TRBV5-1 with TRBJ2-7, with 10 positions matching TRBD1. The V gene end was trimmed by 4 bases and the J gene end by 6 bases; junction bases not matched to a gene: 13. CDR1 SGHRS and CDR2 YFSETQ come from the germline V gene. This CDR3 has 16 residues. CDR3 region: CASSRTTGGARSEQYF. As DNA, the CDR3 is TGCGCCAGCAGCAGAACGACAGGGGGCGCAAGGAGCGAGCAGTACTTC.

The rearrangement joins TRBV29-1 to TRBJ2-6, with a possible D match to TRBD1 (6 bases). Trimming removed 6 bases from V and 4 bases from J, with 13 bases in between. This CDR3 has 14 residues. Germline CDR1 and CDR2: SQVTM and ANQGSEA. In DNA, the CDR3 is TGCAGCGTCGCACAGGGTACAGGGGCCAACGTCCTGACTTTC. This encodes CSVAQGTGANVLTF.

The chain has TRBV6-1 and TRBJ2-1; 7 bases match TRBD1. This CDR3 comprises 15 residues. CDR1 and CDR2 (germline): MNHNS, SASEGT. Trimming took 5 bases from V and 4 from J; bases not matched to a gene: 8. In nucleotides, the CDR3 is TGTGCCAGCAGTCCACAGGGGTTCCTATACAATGAGCAGTTCTTC. Translation: CASSPQGFLYNEQFF.

This chain uses TRBV6-5 with TRBJ2-7, with TRBD1 matching 9 bases. The CDR3 spans 14 residues. V shed 5 bases, J shed 5 bases, and the junction held 7 bases outside the gene matches. The germline V gene has CDR1 MNHEY and CDR2 SVGAGI. The CDR3 loop reads CASSTGTGIDEQYF. As DNA, the CDR3 is TGTGCCAGCAGTACCGGGACAGGGATAGACGAGCAGTACTTC.